This T cell receptor (beta chain) appears in the sequencing data of a study of OX40 agonist ivuxolimab in advanced cancers. Study overall: Patients received the agonistic anti-OX40 (CD134) antibody ivuxolimab. Patients undergoing dose escalation presented with hepatocellular carcinoma, melanoma, renal cell or head and neck cancer. Subjects had a mean age of about 61 years, with a range of about 23 to 90; just over 80% were male.

V lost 3 bases, J lost 3 bases, and 5 bases stayed unmatched. Germline V gene data show CDR1 as SGHRS and CDR2 as YFSETQ. The CDR3 extends over 15 amino acids. Note on this clone: Its antigen is currently unknown.

General study results and limits: Among the least clonally expanded were partial responders at 0.1-3.0 mg/kg.

Libraries were prepared by immunoSEQ multiplex PCR; TCRdb keeps only in-frame clonotypes and omits some of them. This table holds about 36,000 clones, around three quarters found once. The clonotype comes from an adult with an advanced solid tumor such as melanoma, head and neck, liver or kidney cancer. The chain recombines TRBV5-1 with TRBJ2-1; 8 bases are shared with TRBD1. The source material was CD4+ or CD8+ T cells sorted from blood, sampled in a trial of the OX40 agonist ivuxolimab. CDR3 region: CASSSTGTGYNEQFF. DNA for the CDR3: TGCGCCAGCAGCTCAACCGGGACAGGCTACAATGAGCAGTTCTTC.